The 8 T cell receptor beta chains below all came from one sample that was sequenced in a study of T cells in Graves' hyperthyroidism and ophthalmopathy. Template material for amplifying TCR beta CDR3 regions consisted of RNA transcripts. The TCR CDR3 first-round RT-PCR relied on the HTBI primer set. Each CDR3 protein is one row after TCRdb ran MiXCR on the multiplex PCR reads. The table lists about 840,000 distinct CDR3 sequences, roughly 40% of them singletons. The specimen was blood. The receptors were gathered from a man younger than 30 with Graves' hyperthyroidism.

V usage is TRBV13 and J usage is TRBJ1-5, with D tentatively TRBD1 (5 bases). This CDR3 spans 14 amino acids. V was clipped by 5 bases and J by 11 bases, with 19 bases between them. Germline V gene lookup returns CDR1 PRHDT and CDR2 FYEKMQ (reference sequence). The CDR3 sequence: CASSLRAGGETQHF. In DNA, the CDR3 is TGTGCCAGCAGCCTTAGAGCGGGAGGGGAGACCCAGCATTTT.

The sample holds a few counts of this clonotype. The chain links TRBV2 to TRBJ2-5; 10 bases map to TRBD2. Trimming at V came to 5 bases and at J to 5 bases, leaving 14 bases not matched to a gene. Germline CDR1 SNHLY, CDR2 FYNNEI. This CDR3 spans 17 amino acids. CDR3 sequence (DNA): TGTGCCAGCAGTTTGAGCCTAGCGGGGGCCAAGTGGGAGACCCAGTACTTC. It specifies CASSLSLAGAKWETQYF.

The sample holds a few counts of this clonotype. The gene calls are TRBV19 and TRBJ2-7; D tentatively fits TRBD1 or TRBD2 (5 bases each). Trimming shortened V by 4 bases and J by 2 bases, and 21 bases separated the two germline ends. Germline assignment: CDR1 LNHDA and CDR2 SQIVND (reference sequence). The CDR3 is 17 amino acids. Written as DNA, the CDR3 is TGTGCCAGTAGTACGCCCGGGACGGCCGAGGATCCCTACGAGCAGTACTTC. Translation: CASSTPGTAEDPYEQYF.

V usage is TRBV6-5 and J usage is TRBJ1-1; no clear D gene. This CDR3 spans 14 amino acids. CDR1 MNHEY and CDR2 SVGAGI come from the germline V gene. With 3 bases removed from V and 1 base from J, the gap between germline ends came to 9 bases. CDR3 sequence: CASSYNSANTEAFF. DNA of the CDR3: TGTGCCAGCAGTTATAACTCGGCGAACACTGAAGCTTTCTTT.

The chain recombines TRBV10-3 with TRBJ2-2, with D tentatively TRBD1 (5 bases). This CDR3 is 16 amino acids long. Trimming took 9 bases from V and 2 from J, leaving 19 bases between them. Germline lookup yields CDR1 ENHRY and CDR2 SYGVKD. CDR3 amino acids: CAIRALGQGNTGELFF. CDR3 in DNA: TGTGCCATTCGGGCGCTCGGGCAGGGTAACACCGGGGAGCTGTTTTTT.

This clonotype was picked up a small number of times. The chain joins TRBV12-3 or TRBV12-4 to TRBJ2-7; D remains ambiguous. The ends were cut back, 1 base at V and 3 bases at J, with 10 bases in the middle. The CDR3 is 14 residues long. The chain's CDR3 is CASSLGAAIYEQYF. DNA of the CDR3: TGTGCCAGCAGTTTAGGAGCCGCAATCTACGAGCAGTACTTC.

Ten or more counts support this clonotype. V usage is TRBV29-1 and J usage is TRBJ2-7, with D uncertain. CDR1 SQVTM and CDR2 ANQGSEA come from the germline V gene. CDR3 size: 13 residues. The V gene lost 1 base and the J gene lost 2 bases, with 9 bases spanning the gap. The CDR3 bases are TGCAGCGTTGAAGGCGAGAGGACCTACGAGCAGTACTTC. It translates to CSVEGERTYEQYF.

The V and J genes are TRBV11-2 and TRBJ2-2, with a tentative D call TRBD1 (5 bases). Trimming left V 2 bases short and J 4 bases short, with 11 bases between. The germline CDR1 and CDR2 sequences are SGHAT and FQNNGV. The CDR3 sequence is 15 residues long. CDR3 nucleotide sequence: TGTGCCAGCAGCTTACTGAAGGGGTCCACCGGGGAGCTGTTTTTT. Its translation is CASSLLKGSTGELFF. The full variable domain, with the rest looked up from reference TRBV11-2 and TRBJ2-2, is EAGVAQSPRYKIIEKRQSVAFWCNPISGHATLYWYQQILGQGPKLLIQFQNNGVVDDSQLPKDRFSAERLKGVDSTLKIQPAKLEDSAVYLCASSLLKGSTGELFFGEGSRLTVL.